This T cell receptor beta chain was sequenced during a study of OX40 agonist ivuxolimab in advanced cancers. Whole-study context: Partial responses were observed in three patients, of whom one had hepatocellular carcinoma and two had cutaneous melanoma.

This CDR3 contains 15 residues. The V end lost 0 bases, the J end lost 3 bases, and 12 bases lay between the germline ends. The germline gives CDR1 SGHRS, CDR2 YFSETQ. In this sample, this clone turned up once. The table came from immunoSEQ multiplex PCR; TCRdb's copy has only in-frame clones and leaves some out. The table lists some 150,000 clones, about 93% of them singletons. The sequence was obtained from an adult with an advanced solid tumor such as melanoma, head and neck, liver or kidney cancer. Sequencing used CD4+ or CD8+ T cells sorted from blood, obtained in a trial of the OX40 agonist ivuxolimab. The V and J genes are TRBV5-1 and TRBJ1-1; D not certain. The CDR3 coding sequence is TGCGCCAGCAGCTTGGAGGTGGGATGGTACACTGAAGCTTTCTTT. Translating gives CASSLEVGWYTEAFF.